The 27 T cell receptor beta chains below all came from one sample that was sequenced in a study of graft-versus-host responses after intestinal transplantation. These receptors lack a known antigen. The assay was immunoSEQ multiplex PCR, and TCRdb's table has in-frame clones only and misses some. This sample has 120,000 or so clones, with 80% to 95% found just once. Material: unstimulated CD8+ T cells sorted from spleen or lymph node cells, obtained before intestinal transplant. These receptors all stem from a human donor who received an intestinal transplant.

The CDR3 here is CASSGDSSYNEQFF. The CDR3 coding sequence is TGTGCCAGCTCAGGGGACAGCTCCTACAATGAGCAGTTCTTC. The V gene is TRBV7-3, the J gene TRBJ2-1; 7 bases are a match to TRBD1. Unmatched junction bases numbered 4, after V lost 8 bases and J lost 0 bases. Germline values: CDR1 SGHTA, CDR2 FQGTGA. This CDR3 region has 14 residues. The entire variable domain, with the rest obtained from reference TRBV7-3 and TRBJ2-1, is as follows: GAGVSQTPSNKVTEKGKYVELRCDPISGHTALYWYRQSLGQGPEFLIYFQGTGAADDSGLPNDRFFAVRPEGSVSTLKIQRTERGDSAVYLCASSGDSSYNEQFFGPGTRLTVL.

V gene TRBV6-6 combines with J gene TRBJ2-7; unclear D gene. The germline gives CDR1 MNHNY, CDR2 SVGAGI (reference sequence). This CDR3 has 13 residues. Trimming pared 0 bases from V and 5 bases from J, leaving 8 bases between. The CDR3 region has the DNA TGTGCCAGCAGTTACTCTTCCGGTCACGAGCAGTACTTC. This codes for CASSYSSGHEQYF.

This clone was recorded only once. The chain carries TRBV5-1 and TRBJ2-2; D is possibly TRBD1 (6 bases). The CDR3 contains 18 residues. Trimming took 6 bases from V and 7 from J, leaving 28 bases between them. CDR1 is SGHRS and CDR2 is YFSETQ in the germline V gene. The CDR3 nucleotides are TGCGCCAGCACGCTACACCTCCGGGACACCCGTTTTCACGGGGAGCTGTTTTTT. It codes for CASTLHLRDTRFHGELFF.

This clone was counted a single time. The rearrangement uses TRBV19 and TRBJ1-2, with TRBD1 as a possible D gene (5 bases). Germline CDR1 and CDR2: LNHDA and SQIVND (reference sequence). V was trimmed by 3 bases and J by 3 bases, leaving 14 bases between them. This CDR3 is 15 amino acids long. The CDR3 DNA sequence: TGTGCCAGTAGTATCAACAGGATAGGGGACTATGGCTACACCTTC. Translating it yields CASSINRIGDYGYTF.

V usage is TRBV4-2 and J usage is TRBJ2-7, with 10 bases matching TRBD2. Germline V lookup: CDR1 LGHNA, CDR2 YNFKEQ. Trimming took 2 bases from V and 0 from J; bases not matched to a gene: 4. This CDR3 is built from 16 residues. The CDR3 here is CASSQIGTSASYEQYF. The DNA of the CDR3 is TGTGCCAGCAGCCAAATCGGGACTAGCGCCTCCTACGAGCAGTACTTC.

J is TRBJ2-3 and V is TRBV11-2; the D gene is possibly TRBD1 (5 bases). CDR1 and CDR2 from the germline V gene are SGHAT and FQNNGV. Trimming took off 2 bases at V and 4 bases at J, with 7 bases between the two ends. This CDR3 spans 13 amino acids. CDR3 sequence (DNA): TGTGCCAGCAGCTTATGGGGCTCAGATACGCAGTATTTT. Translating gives CASSLWGSDTQYF.

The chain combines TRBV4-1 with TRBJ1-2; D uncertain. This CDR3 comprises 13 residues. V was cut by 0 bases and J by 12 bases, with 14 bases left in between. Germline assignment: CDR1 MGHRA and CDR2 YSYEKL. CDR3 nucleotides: TGCGCCAGCAGCCAAGACTCACTCCTACCTCACACCTTC. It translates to CASSQDSLLPHTF.

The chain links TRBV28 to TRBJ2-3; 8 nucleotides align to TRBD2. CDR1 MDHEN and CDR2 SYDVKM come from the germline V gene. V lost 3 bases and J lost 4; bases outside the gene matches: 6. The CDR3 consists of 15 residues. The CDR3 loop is CASSFASGSPDTQYF. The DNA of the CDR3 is TGTGCCAGCAGTTTTGCCAGCGGGAGCCCAGATACGCAGTATTTT.

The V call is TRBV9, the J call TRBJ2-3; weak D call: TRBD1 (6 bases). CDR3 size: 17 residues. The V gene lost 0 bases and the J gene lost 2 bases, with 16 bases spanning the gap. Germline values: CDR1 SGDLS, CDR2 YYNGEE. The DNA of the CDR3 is TGTGCCAGCAGCGTAGCCGGACAGCCCGGGGTCACAGATACGCAGTATTTT. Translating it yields CASSVAGQPGVTDTQYF.

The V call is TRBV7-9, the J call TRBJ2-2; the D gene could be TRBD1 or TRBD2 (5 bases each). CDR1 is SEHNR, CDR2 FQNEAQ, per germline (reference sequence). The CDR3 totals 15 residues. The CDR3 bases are TGTATGGGGGATCCCGAAGTGTCGTATACCGGGGAGCTGTTTTTT. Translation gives CMGDPEVSYTGELFF.

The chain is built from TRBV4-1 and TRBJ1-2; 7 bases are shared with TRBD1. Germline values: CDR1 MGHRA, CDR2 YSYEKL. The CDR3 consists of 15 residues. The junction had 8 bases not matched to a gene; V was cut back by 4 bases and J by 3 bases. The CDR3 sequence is CASSLKPGQYYGYTF. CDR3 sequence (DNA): TGCGCCAGCAGCCTAAAACCGGGACAGTACTATGGCTACACCTTC.

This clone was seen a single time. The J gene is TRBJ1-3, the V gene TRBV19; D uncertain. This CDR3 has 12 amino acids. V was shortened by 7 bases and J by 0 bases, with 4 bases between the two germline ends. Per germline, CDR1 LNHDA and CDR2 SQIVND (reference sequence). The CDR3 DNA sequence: TGTGCCAGTATCGGCTCTGGAAACACCATATATTTT. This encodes CASIGSGNTIYF.

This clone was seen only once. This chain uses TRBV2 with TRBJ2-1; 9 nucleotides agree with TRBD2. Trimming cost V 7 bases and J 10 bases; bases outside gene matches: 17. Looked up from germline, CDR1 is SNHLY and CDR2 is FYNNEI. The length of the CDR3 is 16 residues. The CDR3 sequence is CASNNDPGLANIEQFF. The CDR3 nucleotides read TGTGCCAGCAATAACGACCCGGGACTAGCTAATATCGAGCAGTTCTTC.

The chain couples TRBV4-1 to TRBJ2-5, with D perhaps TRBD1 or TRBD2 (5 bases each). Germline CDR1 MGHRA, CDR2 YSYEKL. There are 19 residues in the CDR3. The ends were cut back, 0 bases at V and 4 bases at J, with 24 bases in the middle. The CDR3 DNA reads TGCGCCAGCAGCCAAGACGGGGCATTTCAAACCCGAGGTGGAGAGACCCAGTACTTC. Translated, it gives CASSQDGAFQTRGGETQYF.

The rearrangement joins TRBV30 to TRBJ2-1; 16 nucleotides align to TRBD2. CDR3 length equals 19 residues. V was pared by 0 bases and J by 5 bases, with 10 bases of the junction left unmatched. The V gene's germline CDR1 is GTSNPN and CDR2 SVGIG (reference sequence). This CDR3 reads CAWSVGTSGRVWGDNEQFF. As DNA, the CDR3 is TGTGCCTGGAGTGTAGGGACTAGCGGGAGGGTTTGGGGAGACAATGAGCAGTTCTTC.

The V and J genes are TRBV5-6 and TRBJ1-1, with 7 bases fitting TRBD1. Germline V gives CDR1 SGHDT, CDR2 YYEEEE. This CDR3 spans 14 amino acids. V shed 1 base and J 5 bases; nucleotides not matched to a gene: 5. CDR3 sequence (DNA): TGTGCCAGCAGCTTGATTCCAGGGGGGACTGAAGCTTTCTTT. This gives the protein CASSLIPGGTEAFF.

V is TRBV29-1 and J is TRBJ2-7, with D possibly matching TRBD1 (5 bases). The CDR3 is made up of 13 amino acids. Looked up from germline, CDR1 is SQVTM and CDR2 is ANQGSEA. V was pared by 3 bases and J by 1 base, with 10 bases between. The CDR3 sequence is CSVEYDSSYEQYF. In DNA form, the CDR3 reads TGCAGCGTTGAGTATGACAGTTCCTACGAGCAGTACTTC.

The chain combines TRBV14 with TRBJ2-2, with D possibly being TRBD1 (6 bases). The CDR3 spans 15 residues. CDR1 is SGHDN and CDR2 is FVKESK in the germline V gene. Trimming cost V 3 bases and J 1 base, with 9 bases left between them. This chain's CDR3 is CASSHKDRNTGELFF. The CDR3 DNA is TGTGCCAGCAGCCATAAGGACAGGAACACCGGGGAGCTGTTTTTT.

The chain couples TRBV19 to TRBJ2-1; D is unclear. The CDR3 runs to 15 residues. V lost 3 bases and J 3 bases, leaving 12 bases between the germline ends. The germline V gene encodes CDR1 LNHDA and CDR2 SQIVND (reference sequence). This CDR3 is CASSISARVYNEQFF. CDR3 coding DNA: TGTGCCAGTAGTATTAGTGCTAGGGTCTACAATGAGCAGTTCTTC.

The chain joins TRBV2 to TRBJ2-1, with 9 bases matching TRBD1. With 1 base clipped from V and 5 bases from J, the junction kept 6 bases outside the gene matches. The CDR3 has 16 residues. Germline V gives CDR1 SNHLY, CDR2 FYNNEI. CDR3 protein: CASSEGTGVRDNEQFF. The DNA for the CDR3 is TGTGCCAGCAGTGAAGGGACAGGGGTTAGAGACAATGAGCAGTTCTTC. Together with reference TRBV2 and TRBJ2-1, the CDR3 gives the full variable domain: EPEVTQTPSHQVTQMGQEVILRCVPISNHLYFYWYRQILGQKVEFLVSFYNNEISEKSEIFDDQFSVERPDGSNFTLKIRSTKLEDSAMYFCASSEGTGVRDNEQFFGPGTRLTVL.

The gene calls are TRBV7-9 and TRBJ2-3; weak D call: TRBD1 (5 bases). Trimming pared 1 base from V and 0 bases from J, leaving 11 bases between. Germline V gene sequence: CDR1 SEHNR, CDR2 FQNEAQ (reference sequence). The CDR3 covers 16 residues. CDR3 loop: CASSLGAGRSTDTQYF. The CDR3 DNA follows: TGTGCCAGCAGCTTAGGGGCAGGGCGGAGCACAGATACGCAGTATTTT.

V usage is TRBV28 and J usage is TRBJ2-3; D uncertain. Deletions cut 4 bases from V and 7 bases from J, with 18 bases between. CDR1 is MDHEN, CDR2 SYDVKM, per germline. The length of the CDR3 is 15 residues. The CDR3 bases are TGTGCCAGCAGTTCCCTTAATACAGAAGACTATACGCAGTATTTT. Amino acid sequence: CASSSLNTEDYTQYF.

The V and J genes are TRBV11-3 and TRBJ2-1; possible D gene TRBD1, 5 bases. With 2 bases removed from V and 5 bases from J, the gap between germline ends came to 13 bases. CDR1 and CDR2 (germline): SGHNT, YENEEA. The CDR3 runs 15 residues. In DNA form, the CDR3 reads TGTGCCAGCAGCTTATATGGTGCACAGGACAATGAGCAGTTCTTC. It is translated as CASSLYGAQDNEQFF.

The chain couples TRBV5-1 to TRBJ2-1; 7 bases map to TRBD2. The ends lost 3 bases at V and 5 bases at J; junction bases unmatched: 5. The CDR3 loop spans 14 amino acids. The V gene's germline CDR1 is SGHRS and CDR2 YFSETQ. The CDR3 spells CASSWGLPNNEQFF. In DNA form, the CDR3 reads TGCGCCAGCAGCTGGGGACTACCGAACAATGAGCAGTTCTTC.

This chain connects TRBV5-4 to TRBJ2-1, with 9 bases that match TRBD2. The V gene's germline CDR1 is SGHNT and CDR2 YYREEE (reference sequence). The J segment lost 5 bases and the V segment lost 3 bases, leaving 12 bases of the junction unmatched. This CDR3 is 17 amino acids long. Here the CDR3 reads CASSSLLAGYVNNEQFF. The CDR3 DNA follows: TGTGCCAGCAGCTCATTACTAGCGGGCTACGTAAACAATGAGCAGTTCTTC.

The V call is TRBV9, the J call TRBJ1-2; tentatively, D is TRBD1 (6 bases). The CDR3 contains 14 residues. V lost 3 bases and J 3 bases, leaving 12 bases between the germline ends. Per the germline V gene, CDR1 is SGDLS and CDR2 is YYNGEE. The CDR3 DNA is TGTGCCAGCAGCGCATCGGACAGCTACTATGGCTACACCTTC. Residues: CASSASDSYYGYTF.

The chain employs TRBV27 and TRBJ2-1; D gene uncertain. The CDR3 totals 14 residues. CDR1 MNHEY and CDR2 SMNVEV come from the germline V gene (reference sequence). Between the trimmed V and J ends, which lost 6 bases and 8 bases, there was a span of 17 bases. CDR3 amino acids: CASSPLRSGDEQFF. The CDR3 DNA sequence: TGTGCCAGCAGCCCCCTGAGATCCGGAGATGAGCAGTTCTTC.